The 12 T cell receptor beta chains given below trace back to one sample, sequenced in a study of spatial heterogeneity in lung cancer. Regarding time point: sample taken at primary tumor resection. These receptors' targets are unknown. In TCRdb, the 5' RACE reads were re-called with MiXCR into one record per CDR3 protein. The data show about 16,000 distinct CDR3 sequences, roughly 5.8% seen once. General observations from the study: Tumor mutation counts were tracked by expanded intratumoral alpha and beta TCR counts.

The specimen comprised lung tumor tissue, sampled at surgery. The source is a female donor with early-stage non-small cell lung cancer.

This chain connects TRBV4-2 to TRBJ2-5; D ambiguous. The CDR3 extends over 15 amino acids. CDR1 is LGHNA, CDR2 YNFKEQ, per germline. V shed 0 bases and J shed 5 bases, with 13 bases lying between them. The CDR3 nucleotides are TGTGCCAGCAGCCAAGACCCAGCTACCTCGGAGACCCAGTACTTC. Encoded protein: CASSQDPATSETQYF.

This clonotype has at least ten counts. V and J are TRBV11-2 and TRBJ2-1, with 7 bases fitting TRBD2. With 5 bases clipped from V and 10 bases from J, the junction kept 14 bases outside the gene matches. CDR3 length: 15 residues. CDR1 and CDR2 (germline): SGHAT, FQNNGV. The CDR3 sequence is CASSPPGTTRLEQFF. The CDR3 nucleotides read TGTGCCAGCAGCCCCCCGGGGACTACCCGCTTGGAGCAGTTCTTC.

This clonotype was recorded many times. The chain combines TRBV27 with TRBJ1-5, with a possible D match to TRBD1 (6 bases). Trimming took off 5 bases at V and 0 bases at J, with 11 bases between the two ends. The CDR3 spans 15 residues. Per the germline V gene, CDR1 is MNHEY and CDR2 is SMNVEV (reference sequence). The CDR3, as DNA: TGTGCCAGCAGTGAACAGGGTTTTAGCAATCAGCCCCAGCATTTT. Its protein product is CASSEQGFSNQPQHF.

This clonotype was observed many times. This chain joins TRBV7-9 and TRBJ2-5; tentative D call: TRBD1 (6 bases). CDR3 size: 13 residues. Germline V lookup: CDR1 SEHNR, CDR2 FQNEAQ (reference sequence). Trimming took off 6 bases at V and 3 bases at J, with 11 bases between the two ends. The CDR3 loop is CASRNRAEETQYF. CDR3 in DNA: TGTGCCAGCAGGAACAGGGCTGAAGAGACCCAGTACTTC.

This chain links TRBV7-2 with TRBJ1-2; D is possibly TRBD1 (6 bases). Germline CDR1 reads SGHTA; CDR2 reads FQGNSA. The CDR3 spans 13 residues. V was pared by 6 bases and J by 8 bases, with 16 bases between. In nucleotides, the CDR3 is TGTGCCAGCAGTTTAACAGGGTCGAGCGGCTACACCTTC. It translates to CASSLTGSSGYTF. Filled out from reference TRBV7-2 and TRBJ1-2, the complete variable domain reads GAGVSQSPSNKVTEKGKDVELRCDPISGHTALYWYRQSLGQGLEFLIYFQGNSAPDKSGLPSDRFSAERTGGSVSTLTIQRTQQEDSAVYLCASSLTGSSGYTFGSGTRLTVV.

This clonotype was recorded once. CDR3 sequence: CASSLGSSGSETQYF. The CDR3 DNA reads as TGTGCCAGCAGCTTAGGGAGCAGCGGGAGTGAGACCCAGTACTTC. The J gene is TRBJ2-5, the V gene TRBV7-2; 8 positions agree with TRBD2. V shed 1 base and J 5 bases; nucleotides not matched to a gene: 6. Germline V gene sequence: CDR1 SGHTA, CDR2 FQGNSA. The CDR3 is 15 amino acids.

This clonotype was counted at least ten times. The chain recombines TRBV15 with TRBJ1-4; 9 bases fit TRBD1. The CDR3 loop spans 15 amino acids. V lost 5 bases to trimming and J lost 8 bases; unmatched junction nucleotides: 9. Germline CDR1 is LNHNV and CDR2 is YYDKDF (reference sequence). The CDR3 coding sequence is TGTGCCACCAGCCGAGGGGACAGGGAAAGCGAAAAACTGTTTTTT. Amino acid sequence: CATSRGDRESEKLFF.

This clonotype occurred many times. The chain links TRBV27 to TRBJ1-1; D gene uncertain. V dropped 2 bases and J dropped 1 base, with 17 bases sitting between them. Per germline, CDR1 MNHEY and CDR2 SMNVEV (reference sequence). The CDR3 is made up of 17 amino acids. CDR3 in amino acids: CASSLGGWVGPNTEAFF. Here the CDR3 DNA reads TGTGCCAGCAGTTTAGGAGGTTGGGTGGGCCCGAACACTGAAGCTTTCTTT.

At least ten counts were recorded for this clonotype. Written as DNA, the CDR3 is TGTGCCAGCAGCCCAGGGGTTTCCAATCAGCCCCAGCATTTT. Its translation: CASSPGVSNQPQHF. The V call is TRBV7-9, the J call TRBJ1-5, with D tentatively TRBD1 (6 bases). CDR3 length: 14 residues. The germline V and J ends were trimmed by 5 bases and 3 bases, with 11 bases remaining between them. Germline lookup yields CDR1 SEHNR and CDR2 FQNEAQ (reference sequence).

This clonotype was picked up many times. This chain links TRBV21-1 with TRBJ2-1; TRBD2 reflects the table's D call only, with no check against the DNA. TRBV21-1 is marked as a pseudogene. CDR3 length equals 15 residues. The CDR3 DNA sequence: TGTGCCAGCAGACCCGGACTAGCGGGGGACAGTGAGCAGTTCTTC. Translation: CASRPGLAGDSEQFF.

In its sample, this clonotype was seen a few times. This sequence joins TRBV12-3 or TRBV12-4 and TRBJ1-3; 7 nucleotides agree with TRBD1. Trimming cost V 6 bases and J 5 bases; bases outside gene matches: 10. CDR3 length: 15 residues. The CDR3 nucleotides are TGTGCCAGCAGGACCACAGGGGCGAGTAGAAACACCATATATTTT. Amino acids: CASRTTGASRNTIYF.

The sample holds many counts of this clonotype. The rearrangement joins TRBV11-2 to TRBJ2-2, with D unclear. The germline V gene encodes CDR1 SGHAT and CDR2 FQNNGV. There are 14 residues in the CDR3. Trimming left V 1 base short and J 2 bases short, with 5 bases between. The CDR3 loop is CASSLVHNTGELFF. Written as DNA, the CDR3 is TGTGCCAGCAGCTTAGTCCATAACACCGGGGAGCTGTTTTTT.